This T cell receptor beta chain was obtained from a study of blood T cell repertoires in COVID-19. Participants were aged 18 to 89 years from roughly 26 US areas. Researchers sorted participants into cohorts using their self-reported clinical history. The data were produced by immunoSEQ multiplex PCR, yet TCRdb's version contains in-frame clones alone and is incomplete. The sample records 200,000 to 250,000 clones, approximately 90% being singletons. Trimming pared 5 bases from V and 0 bases from J, leaving 10 bases between. This CDR3 contains 14 residues. The germline gives CDR1 LNHDA, CDR2 SQIVND (reference sequence).

V usage is TRBV19 and J usage is TRBJ2-5; D may be TRBD1 (6 bases). Sequencing input: PBMCs or T cells enriched from blood (not recorded which). This receptor was taken from a woman aged 18-35 years who had recovered from COVID-19. The CDR3: CASSEGHNQETQYF. The CDR3 nucleotides read TGTGCCAGTAGTGAGGGACACAACCAAGAGACCCAGTACTTC.